The source of this T cell receptor beta chain is a study of OX40 agonist ivuxolimab in advanced cancers. Looking at the study overall: Eligibility admitted prior anti-PD-1, anti-PD-L1 or anti-CTLA-4 therapy; 35% to 40% had some. Study-level findings and limits: Among T cells, CD8+ cells averaged more expanded clones than CD4+ cells. CD4+ and CD8+ blood T cells expanded clonally by week 6 at 0.1 to 3.0 mg/kg.

Only in-frame clones appear in the TCRdb table, and some are missing; sequencing was by immunoSEQ multiplex PCR. Of 34,000 or so clones in the sample, roughly 76% were seen once. The CDR3 is made up of 16 amino acids. Trimming shortened V by 5 bases and J by 3 bases, and 20 bases separated the two germline ends. CDR1 is SGHTA and CDR2 is FQGNSA in the germline V gene. On this clone: No antigen is known for it.

The chain has TRBV7-2 and TRBJ2-7; unclear D gene. This sequence was found in an adult with an advanced solid tumor such as melanoma, head and neck, liver or kidney cancer. The sequencing used CD4+ or CD8+ T cells sorted from blood, collected in a trial of the OX40 agonist ivuxolimab. The CDR3 loop reads CASSRRPIGSHYEQYF. The CDR3 coding sequence is TGTGCCAGCAGCCGCCGCCCAATTGGTTCCCACTACGAGCAGTACTTC.